This TCR delta chain emerged from a study of Vδ1+ human thymocytes. Study outcomes and limitations: Unexpected Vdelta2 sequences could cause misinterpretation of bulk repertoire data. In the thymus, TRG and TRD repertoires looked highly polyclonal with Gaussian CDR3 lengths. TRG sequences recurred across donors, whereas TRD sequences stayed essentially private. Unlike peripheral blood Vdelta1+ controls, thymic delta-chain sequences included around 18% Vdelta2 and few Vdelta3.

Extracted RNA was reverse transcribed into cDNA. Multiplex PCR used pooled V-gene forward primers and a constant-region reverse primer to amplify CDR3s. TCRdb re-analyzed the multiplex PCR reads via CATT. The table has about 25,000 delta-chain clones, 25% to 30% seen once; the top ten hold 1.5% to 2%. Notes on this clone: Its antigen remains unknown.

Purity of the sorted Vdelta1+ thymocytes ranged from 98% to 99.6%. Germline trimming cut 0 bases from V and 4 bases from J; bases unmatched to any gene: 12. The CDR3 totals 18 residues. The germline V gene encodes CDR1 TSWWSYY and CDR2 QGS. The chain uses TRDV1 and TRDJ1; 9 bases are a match to TRDD3. The material sequenced was Vdelta1+ gamma-delta thymocytes from the thymus. Subset noted: FACS-sorted CD3+ TCRalphabeta- TCRVdelta1+ TCRVdelta2- thymocytes. The TCR originated in a boy less than two years old who had congenital heart surgery. The CDR3 DNA reads TGTGCTCTTGGGGAACTATGGAGCGTACTGGGGGACTTCGATAAACTCATCTTT. Translated, it gives CALGELWSVLGDFDKLIF.